The source of this T cell receptor beta chain is a study of T-cell memory formation after mild COVID-19. The study, taken as a whole, reports: Later expanders leaned CD4+, whereas day 15 to 85 contracting clones were balanced CD4/CD8.

TCRdb fed the 5' RACE reads into MiXCR, producing one record per CDR3 protein. The table includes 400,000 or so distinct CDR3 sequences, 20% detected once. This clonotype has a handful of counts. The antigen is not known. The CDR3 is 15 amino acids. V gave up 2 bases and J gave up 4 bases, with 15 bases separating them. Germline V gene data show CDR1 as GTSNPN and CDR2 as SVGIG (reference sequence). This clonotype originated in an adult woman who had mild COVID-19 (a few samples of this study predate the infection). Cell type and time point are not known. The rearrangement links TRBV30 to TRBJ1-5, with a weak D call TRBD1 (6 bases). The sequenced material came from PBMCs or a T cell subset sorted from them (not recorded which). The CDR3 sequence: CAWSLSRGWNQPQHF. Here the CDR3 DNA reads TGTGCCTGGAGTTTGTCCAGGGGTTGGAATCAGCCCCAGCATTTT. The full variable domain, its missing parts supplied by reference TRBV30 and TRBJ1-5, is SQTIHQWPATLVQPVGSPLSLECTVEGTSNPNLYWYRQAAGRGLQLLFYSVGIGQISSEVPQNLSASRPQDRQFILSSKKLLLSDSGFYLCAWSLSRGWNQPQHFGDGTRLSIL.